This T cell receptor beta chain appears in the sequencing data of a study of human thymus T cells. Thymus was obtained from resections taken during corrective heart surgery. Donor material was obtained from healthy Finnish infants undergoing corrective surgery for congenital heart defects. A remark on this clone: Its matching antigen is unknown.

CDR1 and CDR2 (germline): SGHDN, FVKESK. The CDR3 length is 20 residues. Trimming at V came to 4 bases and at J to 0 bases, leaving 18 bases not matched to a gene. Overall study results and limits: Seemingly biased V and J gene usage marked thymic and blood repertoires. Thymic repertoires from unrelated individuals overlapped highly, related research reported.

Libraries were prepared by immunoSEQ multiplex PCR; TCRdb keeps only in-frame clonotypes and omits some of them. The table lists roughly 86,000 clones, just over 95% of them singletons. The chain employs TRBV14 and TRBJ2-3, with 8 positions matching TRBD1. The sequenced material came from thymus tissue. This TCR was sampled from a boy under two years old with a congenital heart defect but otherwise immunologically healthy. CDR3 region: CASSPYPRDRLNCSTDTQYF. The CDR3 region has the DNA TGTGCCAGCAGCCCCTACCCGCGGGACAGGTTGAACTGTAGCACAGATACGCAGTATTTT.